The 5 T cell receptor beta chains listed next were all sequenced from one sample in a study of T-cell reconstitution after alpha-beta-depleted transplantation in children. Researchers prepared the TCRbeta library using unique molecular identifiers, the study reports. TCRdb ran MiXCR on the PCR reads and lists one entry per CDR3 protein. The sample includes about 590,000 distinct CDR3 sequences, around 13% of them seen just once. The input for sequencing was PBMCs, mostly from graft donor cells, taken 360 days after TCRalphabeta/CD19-depleted stem cell transplant. These receptors were taken from a male patient between 10 and 17 years old who had a stem cell transplant for acute myeloid leukemia, so the T cells may come from the graft donor.

This clonotype was counted between two and nine times. The J gene is TRBJ2-1, the V gene TRBV28, with TRBD2 matching 9 bases. The CDR3 extends over 13 amino acids. The germline CDR1 and CDR2 sequences are MDHEN and SYDVKM. J was trimmed by 3 bases and V by 8 bases; bases with no gene match: 2. DNA for the CDR3: TGTGCCAGCGTAGCGGGAGTCTACAATGAGCAGTTCTTC. This codes for CASVAGVYNEQFF.

This clonotype was counted between two and nine times. The rearrangement joins TRBV20-1 to TRBJ1-5; 10 positions match TRBD1. CDR3 length: 13 residues. Germline V gene sequence: CDR1 DFQATT, CDR2 SNEGSKA (reference sequence). V shed 5 bases and J 6 bases; nucleotides not matched to a gene: 4. CDR3 DNA: TGCAGTGCTGACAGGGGGCAGGGTCAGCCCCAGCATTTT. It yields the protein CSADRGQGQPQHF.

This clonotype was observed at least ten times. This chain joins TRBV20-1 and TRBJ2-1; the match to TRBD2 covers 13 bases. CDR3 size: 16 residues. The ends lost 4 bases at V and 2 bases at J; junction bases unmatched: 5. Germline CDR1 DFQATT, CDR2 SNEGSKA (reference sequence). CDR3 in amino acids: CSATRTSGGTYNEQFF. CDR3 in DNA: TGCAGTGCTACTCGGACTAGCGGGGGAACCTACAATGAGCAGTTCTTC.

The sample holds many counts of this clonotype. The V and J genes are TRBV4-2 and TRBJ2-7; D ambiguous. The CDR3 has 13 amino acids. Trimming stripped 0 bases from V and 7 bases from J, with 10 bases between. The germline V gene encodes CDR1 LGHNA and CDR2 YNFKEQ. The CDR3 coding sequence is TGTGCCAGCAGCCAAGAAAGGCACCTTGAGCAGTACTTC. Encoded protein: CASSQERHLEQYF.

This clonotype was counted only a few times. The chain has TRBV11-2 and TRBJ2-6; weak D call: TRBD1 (6 bases). The CDR3 extends over 18 amino acids. V was trimmed by 5 bases and J by 0 bases, leaving 17 bases between them. CDR1 SGHAT and CDR2 FQNNGV come from the germline V gene. The CDR3 DNA is TGTGCCAGCAGCGACCCAGGGGACCCTGACTCTGGGGCCAACGTCCTGACTTTC. It encodes CASSDPGDPDSGANVLTF.